Here is one T cell receptor (beta chain) with its context. This sample is part of a study of blood T cell repertoires in COVID-19. About the study: Samples of COVID-19 (acute and convalescent) were obtained from the United States, Italy and Spain.

The ends were cut back, 5 bases at V and 10 bases at J, with 21 bases in the middle. Per germline, CDR1 MDHEN and CDR2 SYDVKM. This CDR3 spans 16 amino acids. The cohort comprised adults aged 18 to 89 years residing in 20 to 30 US areas. Participants' own reports of clinical history determined their cohort assignment. Clones were sequenced by immunoSEQ multiplex PCR, and TCRdb holds only the in-frame ones, with some missing. The table shows around 330,000 clones, with 75% to 90% occurring only once. The chain couples TRBV28 to TRBJ1-6, with D uncertain. Sequencing was carried out using PBMCs or T cells enriched from blood (not recorded which). This sequence originates from a man in his sixties who had recovered from COVID-19. The CDR3 coding sequence is TGTGCCAGCAGTCTACATGGGAGGGCCCTTAGGTCACCCCTCCACTTT. As protein: CASSLHGRALRSPLHF.